This record concerns one TCR beta chain sequence. What antigen it recognizes has not been identified. Base qualities were left out, and no much larger clone turns up one base away. Donors were healthy HIV-negative adults with no recently reported acute infections or vaccinations. Every donor was a Caucasian adult residing in Nashville, Tennessee, USA. CD4+ T cells were enriched through magnetic negative selection, after which naive cells were positively selected on CD45RA and the remaining negative fraction served as the memory subset. After blood collection by leukapheresis, PBMCs were isolated using Ficoll-Histopaque density gradient centrifugation and then cryopreserved in the vapor phase of liquid nitrogen. Analytical flow cytometry was used to check the purity and quantity of every magnetically sorted T cell population. Each sorted fraction had its genomic DNA isolated and then quantified by UV absorbance on a Nanodrop 2000c.

The sample originates from a study of shared clonotypes between healthy human individuals (dated by TCRdb to the early 2020s). In the study overall: A couple of women and a few men aged 18 to 49 years were included in the cohort. Between about 0.9 and 10 billion PBMCs per donor were obtained by leukapheresis. For each donor, three plates each were used for CD4 naive and CD4 memory, two plates were used for CD8 naive, and one plate was used for CD8 memory. Different laboratories and diverse techniques were used to prepare libraries and sequence TCR repertoires, to increase sequencing depth and limit assay-specific biases. Blood TCR repertoires of five healthy adults were deeply sequenced to estimate repertoire size and the extent of clonotype sharing between individuals.

Broad study findings and their caveats: Because the study included only a small number of donors, the genetic and exposure-history diversity represented was limited. Based on pairwise subsampling, the degree of clonotype sharing among donors was expected to be affected by sequencing depth. Naive subsets generally had larger estimated clonotype richness than memory subsets did. Compared with non-shared clonotypes, the clonotypes found in all four sorted-subset donors had higher generation probabilities. Sampling was restricted to blood, and TCR repertoires in tissue are likely to differ from TCR repertoires in blood. Even with the large sequencing depth, rarefaction of the sorted-subset datasets indicated that sequencing was incomplete. Sharing across several donors was observed for approximately 5% of naive CD4, under 4% of naive CD8, around 2.5% of memory CD4, and around 0.42% of memory CD8 clonotypes.

TCR CDR3 regions were amplified from genomic DNA by multiplex PCR using the deep immunoSEQ assay. For each cell subset, the extracted genomic DNA was distributed evenly across all wells of several immunoSEQ 96-well plates, and each plate served as one replicate. For sorted subsets, around 200 ng genomic DNA, equal to tens of thousands of T cell genomes, was loaded into each replicate PCR. Purified libraries were quantified with a Qubit 3.0 fluorometer, sized on a Bioanalyzer 2100, and re-quantified with the KAPA Library Quantification kit. Every immunoSEQ 96-well plate was sequenced on a separate single-read 150-cycle Illumina NextSeq 550 flow cell. The study's processing was this. The immunoSEQ output contained only junctional sequences without quality scores, so filtering could not match that applied to full-length reads. To assign V/J genes and CDR3, sequences were annotated against IMGT germline references using PyIR, a Python wrapper for IgBLAST v1.9. Any read was removed if the V/J assignment was weak (E-value above 1e-6), the CDR3 was missing, or the read contained stop codons, out-of-frame junctions, or ambiguous translated residues. V3J clonotypes were defined as sequences sharing an identical inferred V gene, J gene, and CDR3 amino acid sequence. Percentage overlap between repertoires was calculated by dividing the number of shared unique clonotypes by the size of the smaller repertoire. Repertoire richness was assessed with RTK rarefaction, the Chao1 estimator, and Recon v2.1 estimates of unobserved clonotypes. Generation probabilities were computed with OLGA for all TCRbeta clonotypes obtained by the gDNA method from a few donors. The table comes from immuneACCESS by way of TCRdb, which keeps in-frame sequences with V and J called. Part of the clones is missing from these tables; in studies checked, under half for an unresolved V gene and the rest for unknown reasons. From that table come the V and J calls and clone size; the DNA was used to work out D and trimming. This sample gives around 2,000,000 clones in total; 85% to 95% of them show up just once. More than 0.1% of the sample rests with the top ten.

The sequence derives from a man between 18 and 29 years old in good health. The sequenced sample was naive CD4+ T cells sorted from blood. The sample's cell subset or site label is to be understood as: CD45RA+ positively selected.

For the CDR3, the sequence is CASTRTAASLMNTEAFF. The sequenced DNA: TGTGCCAGCACTCGGACGGCCGCTTCCTTAATGAACACTGAAGCTTTCTTT. The chain was built from TRBV19 and TRBJ1-1; the D gene identity is not certain. Deletion took 9 bases off V and 0 bases off J, with a span of 23 bases between the germline ends. Spanning cysteine to phenylalanine, the CDR3 consists of 17 amino acids. CDR3 DNA is the only sequence kept; it has 51 bases, read in frame from the first base. Looking up the germline V gene (reference sequence) yields CDR1 LNHDA and CDR2 SQIVND.